This entry lists 10 T cell receptor beta chains sequenced from one sample in a study of radiotherapy plus CTLA-4 blockade in lung cancer. The data were produced by immunoSEQ multiplex PCR, yet TCRdb's version contains in-frame clones alone and is incomplete. This table holds 65,000 to 90,000 clones, around 86% found once. The sequencing here drew on peripheral blood, taken from a patient treated with radiotherapy plus ipilimumab. Source of these receptors: a human donor with non-small cell lung cancer that progressed on radiotherapy plus ipilimumab.

The chain is built from TRBV27 and TRBJ2-2, with D perhaps TRBD2 (6 bases). CDR1 and CDR2 (germline): MNHEY, SMNVEV (reference sequence). V lost 10 bases to trimming and J lost 6 bases, with 18 bases between them. CDR3 size: 14 residues. The CDR3 sequence is CATPPPGVPGELFF. DNA for the CDR3: TGTGCCACACCCCCCCCGGGGGTTCCCGGGGAGCTGTTTTTT.

J is TRBJ2-2 and V is TRBV30; unclear D gene. The ends were cut back, 5 bases at V and 5 bases at J, with 18 bases in the middle. The V gene's germline CDR1 is GTSNPN and CDR2 SVGIG (reference sequence). CDR3 length: 15 residues. The CDR3 reads CAWALGPSTTGELFF. The DNA of the CDR3 is TGTGCCTGGGCCCTCGGACCGAGTACAACCGGGGAGCTGTTTTTT.

The chain has TRBV5-5 and TRBJ2-7; D is ambiguous. This CDR3 comprises 13 residues. V shed 4 bases and J shed 5 bases, with 13 bases lying between them. Germline CDR1 and CDR2: SGHKS and YYEKEE (reference sequence). The CDR3 is CASSPPLLNEQYV. The DNA of the CDR3 is TGTGCCAGCAGCCCGCCCCTATTGAACGAGCAGTACGTC.

The chain joins TRBV7-6 to TRBJ1-1; no clear D. Looked up from germline, CDR1 is SGHVS and CDR2 is FNYEAQ. V was clipped by 5 bases and J by 1 base, with 17 bases between them. This CDR3 is built from 16 residues. The CDR3 coding sequence is TGTGCCAGCAGCCATGGAGATGTAGCTGCGAACACTGAAGCTTTCTTT. Translated, it gives CASSHGDVAANTEAFF.

This chain uses TRBV5-4 with TRBJ2-2; D could derive from TRBD1 or TRBD2 (6 bases each). Trimming removed 1 base from V and 7 bases from J, with 14 bases in between. This CDR3 has 15 residues. The germline CDR1 and CDR2 sequences are SGHNT and YYREEE (reference sequence). The CDR3 is CASSLSFGGGGELFF. As DNA, the CDR3 is TGTGCCAGCAGCTTGTCTTTTGGAGGGGGCGGGGAGCTGTTTTTT. Full variable domain (outside the CDR3, taken from reference TRBV5-4 and TRBJ2-2): ETGVTQSPTHLIKTRGQQVTLRCSSQSGHNTVSWYQQALGQGPQFIFQYYREEENGRGNFPPRFSGLQFPNYSSELNVNALELDDSALYLCASSLSFGGGGELFFGEGSRLTVL.

The chain is built from TRBV2 and TRBJ2-2; D might be TRBD1 or TRBD2, each matching 5 bases. V was cut by 2 bases and J by 6 bases, with 10 bases left in between. There are 14 residues in the CDR3. Germline V CDR1 and CDR2: SNHLY, FYNNEI. CDR3 nucleotide sequence: TGTGCCAGCAGTGAACTGAAGGGACCCGGGGAGCTGTTTTTT. It translates to CASSELKGPGELFF.

The chain joins TRBV5-1 to TRBJ1-2, with TRBD1 matching 8 bases. This CDR3 has 12 amino acids. The V gene end was trimmed by 2 bases and the J gene end by 7 bases; junction bases not matched to a gene: 1. In germline, CDR1 is SGHRS, CDR2 YFSETQ. CDR3 amino acids: CASSFDRGGYTF. In DNA, the CDR3 is TGCGCCAGCAGCTTTGACAGGGGTGGCTACACCTTC.

This clone was detected once. This chain joins TRBV5-1 and TRBJ2-5, with 8 bases fitting TRBD2. V lost 0 bases and J lost 9; bases outside the gene matches: 10. Germline CDR1 SGHRS, CDR2 YFSETQ. The CDR3 runs to 15 residues. The CDR3 sequence: CASSLESSGQAAQYF. In nucleotides, the CDR3 is TGCGCCAGCAGCTTGGAGTCTAGCGGGCAGGCGGCCCAGTACTTC.

This chain links TRBV18 with TRBJ2-1; D ambiguous. The CDR3 is made up of 13 amino acids. The germline CDR1 and CDR2 sequences are KGHSH and LQKENI. Trimming stripped 3 bases from V and 9 bases from J, with 12 bases between. CDR3 sequence reads: CASSPLEAPEQFF. In nucleotides, the CDR3 is TGTGCCAGCTCACCTCTAGAGGCCCCTGAGCAGTTCTTC.

The V and J genes are TRBV5-1 and TRBJ2-5; 11 nucleotides align to TRBD2. Germline assignment: CDR1 SGHRS and CDR2 YFSETQ. V was clipped by 0 bases and J by 3 bases; unmatched bases: 4. The CDR3 runs 16 residues. The CDR3 DNA follows: TGCGCCAGCAGCTTGGGACTAGCGGGATTGGAAGAGACCCAGTACTTC. This translates into CASSLGLAGLEETQYF.